This T cell receptor beta chain came from a study of blood T cell repertoires in COVID-19 (dated by TCRdb to 2020 to 2022). Regarding the complete study: Collaborator samples came from the United States, Italy and Spain and covered acute and convalescent phases of COVID-19. The material from the prospective study consisted of cDNA or gDNA derived from T cells, B-cell-depleted T cells, or PBMCs. Subjects who had been exposed to COVID-19, were actively infected with it, or had recovered from it provided the deeply sampled blood TCRbeta repertoires that made up the dataset. The repertoires were released in a freely available public database meant as a resource for research on the immune response to SARS-CoV-2. Samples came from the ongoing ImmuneRACE study (first 160 participants) plus 1,254 subjects from 6 global collaborators. Nearly every sample came with metadata listing a de-identified subject ID, COVID-19 status, age in years and sex. Where available, HLA class I and class II types were taken from metadata supplied by the sample provider and were not determined by assay-based typing. Summary of the overall study and its limitations: The quantity of clinical and demographic metadata differed by source and by participant and was supplied without curation.

TCRbeta CDR3 regions were amplified from genomic DNA by means of the immunoSEQ Assay, a bias-controlled multiplex PCR. The paper's processing steps were these. Within the assay, amplification of reference gene primers was used to estimate how many nucleated cells each sample contained. Sequence reads were collapsed and filtered to measure the absolute abundance of every unique TCRbeta CDR3 rearrangement. For each sample, productive Simpson clonality was calculated by taking the square root of Simpson's diversity index across productive rearrangements. TCRdb obtained this table from immuneACCESS and retained in-frame rearrangements with V and J assigned. These tables miss some clones; where compared with another copy, unresolved V genes account for less than half of the shortfall, and the remainder is unexplained. D and trimming come from the DNA, and the V and J calls and clone size come from that table. This sample holds around 150,000 clones; about 87% were observed only once. Approximately 10% of the sample is in the top ten clones.

The collaborating institutions used their own protocols to collect whole blood in K2EDTA tubes. Collaborator samples were shipped for TCRbeta analysis as frozen whole blood, isolated PBMCs, or DNA extracted from either sample type. About this clone: Its cognate antigen has yet to be identified. No base quality values were provided; no much bigger clone lies one nucleotide off.

The CDR3 covers 14 residues, taking in both the cysteine and the phenylalanine. The DNA shown is the 42-base CDR3, in frame from base 1. V and J are trimmed by 6 bases and 2 bases, and the gene matches miss 1 base of the junction. Via the germline V gene, CDR1 is MDHEN and CDR2 SYDVKM. The sequenced sample consisted of peripheral blood. The chain is encoded by TRBV28 joined to TRBJ2-2, and TRBD2 aligns with 9 junction nucleotides. The sequence derives from a man in his 60s with active or convalescent COVID-19. In nucleotides, the sequence is TGTGCCAGCAGACTAGCGGGCAACACCGGGGAGCTGTTTTTT. Its protein product is CASRLAGNTGELFF.